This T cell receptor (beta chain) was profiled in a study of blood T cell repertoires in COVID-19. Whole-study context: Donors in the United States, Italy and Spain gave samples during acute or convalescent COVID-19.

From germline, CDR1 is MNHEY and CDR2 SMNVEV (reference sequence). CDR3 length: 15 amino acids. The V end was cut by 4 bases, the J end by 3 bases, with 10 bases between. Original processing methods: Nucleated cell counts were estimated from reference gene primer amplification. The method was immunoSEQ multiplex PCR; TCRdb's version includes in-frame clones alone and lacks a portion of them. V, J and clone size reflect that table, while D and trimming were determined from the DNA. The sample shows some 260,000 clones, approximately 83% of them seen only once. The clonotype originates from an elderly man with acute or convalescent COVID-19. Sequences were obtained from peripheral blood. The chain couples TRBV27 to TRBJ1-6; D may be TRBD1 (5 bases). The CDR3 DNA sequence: TGTGCCAGCAGTTCCCGACAGATCTATAATTCACCCCTCCACTTT. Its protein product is CASSSRQIYNSPLHF.